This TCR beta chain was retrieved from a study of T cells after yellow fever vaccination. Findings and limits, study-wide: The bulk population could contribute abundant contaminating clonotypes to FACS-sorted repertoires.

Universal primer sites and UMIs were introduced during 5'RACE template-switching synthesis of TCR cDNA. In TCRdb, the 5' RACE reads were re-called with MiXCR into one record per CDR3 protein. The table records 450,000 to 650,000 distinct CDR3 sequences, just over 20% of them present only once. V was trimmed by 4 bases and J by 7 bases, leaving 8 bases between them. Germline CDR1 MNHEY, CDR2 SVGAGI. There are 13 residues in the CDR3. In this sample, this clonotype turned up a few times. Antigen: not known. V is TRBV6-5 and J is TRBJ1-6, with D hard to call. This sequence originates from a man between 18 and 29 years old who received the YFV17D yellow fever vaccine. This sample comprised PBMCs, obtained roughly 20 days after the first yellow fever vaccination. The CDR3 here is CASSSRLNSPLHF. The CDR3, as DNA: TGTGCCAGCAGTTCCAGACTGAATTCACCCCTCCACTTT.